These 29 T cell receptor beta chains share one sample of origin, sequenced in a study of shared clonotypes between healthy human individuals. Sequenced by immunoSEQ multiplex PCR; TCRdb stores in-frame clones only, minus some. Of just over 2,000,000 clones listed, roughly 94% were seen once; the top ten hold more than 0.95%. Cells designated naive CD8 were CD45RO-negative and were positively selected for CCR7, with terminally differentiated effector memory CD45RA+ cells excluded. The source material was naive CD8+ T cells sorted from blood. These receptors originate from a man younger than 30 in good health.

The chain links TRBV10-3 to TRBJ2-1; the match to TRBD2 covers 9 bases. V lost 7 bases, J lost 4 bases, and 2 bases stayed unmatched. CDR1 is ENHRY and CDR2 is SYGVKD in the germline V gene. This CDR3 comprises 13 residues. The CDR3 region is CAITSGAYNEQFF. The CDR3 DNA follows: TGTGCCATCACTAGCGGGGCATACAATGAGCAGTTCTTC.

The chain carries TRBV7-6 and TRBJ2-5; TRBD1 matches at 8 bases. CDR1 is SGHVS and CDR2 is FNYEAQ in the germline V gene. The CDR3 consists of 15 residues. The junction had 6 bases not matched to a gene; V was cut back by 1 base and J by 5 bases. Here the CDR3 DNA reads TGTGCCAGCAGCTTAGAGCAGGGGGCTGGGGAGACCCAGTACTTC. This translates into CASSLEQGAGETQYF.

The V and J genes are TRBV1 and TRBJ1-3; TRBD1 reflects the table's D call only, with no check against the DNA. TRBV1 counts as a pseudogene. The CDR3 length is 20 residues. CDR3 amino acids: CTSSPKSRDRDKATGNTIYF. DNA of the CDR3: TGCACCAGCAGCCCAAAATCGCGAGACAGGGATAAGGCCACTGGAAACACCATATATTTT.

In DNA, the CDR3 is TGCGCCAGCAGCTCGGACAGGGAGGATGAGCAGTTCTTC. Protein sequence: CASSSDREDEQFF. The V and J genes are TRBV5-1 and TRBJ2-1; TRBD1 aligns across 8 bases. Germline CDR1 and CDR2: SGHRS and YFSETQ. V dropped 3 bases and J dropped 8; count of bases not matched to a gene: 4. The CDR3 totals 13 residues.

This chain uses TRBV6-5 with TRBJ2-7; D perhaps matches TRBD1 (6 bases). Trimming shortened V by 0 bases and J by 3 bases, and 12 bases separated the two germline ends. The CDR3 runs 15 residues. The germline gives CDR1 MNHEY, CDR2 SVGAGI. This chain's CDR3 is CASSYSAGANYEQYF. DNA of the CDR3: TGTGCCAGCAGTTACTCTGCAGGGGCGAACTACGAGCAGTACTTC.

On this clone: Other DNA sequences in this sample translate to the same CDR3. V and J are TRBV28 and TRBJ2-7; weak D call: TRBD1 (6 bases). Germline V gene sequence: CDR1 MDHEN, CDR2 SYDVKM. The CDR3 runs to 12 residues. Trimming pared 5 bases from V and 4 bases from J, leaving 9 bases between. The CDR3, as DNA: TGTGCCAGCAGTATGGACAGTTACGAGCAGTACTTC. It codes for CASSMDSYEQYF.

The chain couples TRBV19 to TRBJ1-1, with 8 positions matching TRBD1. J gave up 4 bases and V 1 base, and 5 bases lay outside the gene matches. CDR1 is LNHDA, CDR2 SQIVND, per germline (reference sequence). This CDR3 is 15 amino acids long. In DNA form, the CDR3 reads TGTGCCAGTAGTATAGTTCAGGGGGCCGGCACTGAAGCTTTCTTT. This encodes CASSIVQGAGTEAFF.

The CDR3: CASSSGPGDRGGETQYF. For the CDR3, the DNA is TGTGCCAGCAGTTCAGGGCCCGGGGACAGGGGAGGCGAGACCCAGTACTTC. The chain employs TRBV28 and TRBJ2-5, with 10 bases identical to TRBD1. V was pared by 4 bases and J by 5 bases, with 13 bases of the junction left unmatched. This CDR3 spans 17 amino acids. Germline V gives CDR1 MDHEN, CDR2 SYDVKM.

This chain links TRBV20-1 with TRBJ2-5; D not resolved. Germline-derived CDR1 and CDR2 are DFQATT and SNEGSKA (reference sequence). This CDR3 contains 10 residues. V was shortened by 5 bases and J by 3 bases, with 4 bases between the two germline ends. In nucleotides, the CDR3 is TGCAGTGCTGGGGAAGAGACCCAGTACTTC. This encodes CSAGEETQYF.

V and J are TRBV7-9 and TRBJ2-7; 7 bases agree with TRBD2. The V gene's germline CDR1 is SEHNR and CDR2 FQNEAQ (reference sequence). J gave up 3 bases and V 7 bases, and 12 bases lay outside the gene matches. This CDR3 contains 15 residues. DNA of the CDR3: TGTGCCAGCACCCCGGGGGGAGCCGGGGACTACGAGCAGTACTTC. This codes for CASTPGGAGDYEQYF.

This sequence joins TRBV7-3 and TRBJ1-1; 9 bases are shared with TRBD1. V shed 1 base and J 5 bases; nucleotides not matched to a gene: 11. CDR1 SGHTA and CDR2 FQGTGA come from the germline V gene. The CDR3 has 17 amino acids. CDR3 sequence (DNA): TGTGCCAGCAGCTTAAACGGACAGGGGAAAAGTGGAACTGAAGCTTTCTTT. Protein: CASSLNGQGKSGTEAFF.

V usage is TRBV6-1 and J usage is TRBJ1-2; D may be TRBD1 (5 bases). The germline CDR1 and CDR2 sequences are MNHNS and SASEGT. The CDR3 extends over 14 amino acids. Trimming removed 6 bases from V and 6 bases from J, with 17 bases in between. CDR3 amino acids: CASSGETVPNGYTF. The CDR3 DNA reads TGTGCCAGCAGCGGGGAGACAGTTCCGAATGGCTACACCTTC.

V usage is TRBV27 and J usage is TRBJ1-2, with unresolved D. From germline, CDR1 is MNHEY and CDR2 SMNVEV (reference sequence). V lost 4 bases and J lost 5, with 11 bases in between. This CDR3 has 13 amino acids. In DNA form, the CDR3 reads TGTGCCAGCAGTTCGCGGACGGATTATGGCTACACCTTC. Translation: CASSSRTDYGYTF.

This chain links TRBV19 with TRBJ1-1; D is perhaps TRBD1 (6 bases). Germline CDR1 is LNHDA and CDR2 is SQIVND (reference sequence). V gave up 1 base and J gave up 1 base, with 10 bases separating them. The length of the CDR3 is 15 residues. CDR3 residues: CASSIGSTGNTEAFF. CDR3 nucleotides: TGTGCCAGTAGTATAGGCTCGACAGGGAACACTGAAGCTTTCTTT.

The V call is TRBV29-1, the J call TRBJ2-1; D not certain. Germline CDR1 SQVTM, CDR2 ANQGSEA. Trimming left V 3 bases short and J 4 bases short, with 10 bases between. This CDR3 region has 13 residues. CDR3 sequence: CSVDDLDYNEQFF. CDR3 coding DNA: TGCAGCGTTGACGACCTCGATTACAATGAGCAGTTCTTC.

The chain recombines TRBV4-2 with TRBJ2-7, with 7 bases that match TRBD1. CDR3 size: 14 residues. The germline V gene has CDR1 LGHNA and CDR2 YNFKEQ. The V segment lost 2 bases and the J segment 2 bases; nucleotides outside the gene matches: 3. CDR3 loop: CASSQTGTAYEQYF. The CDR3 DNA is TGTGCCAGCAGCCAAACCGGGACAGCCTACGAGCAGTACTTC.

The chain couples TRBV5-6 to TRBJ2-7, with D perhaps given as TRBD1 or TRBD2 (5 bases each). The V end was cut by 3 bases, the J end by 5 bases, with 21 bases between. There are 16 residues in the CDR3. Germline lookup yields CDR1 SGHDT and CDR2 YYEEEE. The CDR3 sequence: CASSSDLAIPGHEQYF. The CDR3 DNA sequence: TGTGCCAGCAGCTCCGATCTTGCTATCCCGGGACACGAGCAGTACTTC.

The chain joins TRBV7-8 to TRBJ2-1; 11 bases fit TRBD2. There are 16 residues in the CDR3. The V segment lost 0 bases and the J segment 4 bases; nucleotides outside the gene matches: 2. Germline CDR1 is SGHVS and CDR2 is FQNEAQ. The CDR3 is CASSLALAGVYNEQFF. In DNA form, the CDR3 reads TGTGCCAGCAGCTTAGCACTAGCGGGGGTTTACAATGAGCAGTTCTTC.

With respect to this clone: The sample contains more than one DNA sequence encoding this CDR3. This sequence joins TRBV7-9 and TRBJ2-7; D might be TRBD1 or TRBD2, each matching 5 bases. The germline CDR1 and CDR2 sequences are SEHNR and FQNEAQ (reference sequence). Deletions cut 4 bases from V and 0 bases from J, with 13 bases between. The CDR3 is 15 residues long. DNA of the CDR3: TGTGCCAGCAGCTGGACCTCAGGGACCTCCTACGAGCAGTACTTC. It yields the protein CASSWTSGTSYEQYF.

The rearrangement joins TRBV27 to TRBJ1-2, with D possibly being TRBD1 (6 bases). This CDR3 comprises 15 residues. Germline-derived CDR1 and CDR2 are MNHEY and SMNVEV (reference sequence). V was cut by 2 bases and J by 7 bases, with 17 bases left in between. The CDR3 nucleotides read TGTGCCAGCAGTTTACGGCTAGGGGGGCAAGGTGGCTACACCTTC. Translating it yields CASSLRLGGQGGYTF.

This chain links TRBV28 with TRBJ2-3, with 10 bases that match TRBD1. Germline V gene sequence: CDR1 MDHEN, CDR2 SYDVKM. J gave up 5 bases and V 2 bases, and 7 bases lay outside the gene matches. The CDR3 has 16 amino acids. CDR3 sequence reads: CASSLRDRGHIDTQYF. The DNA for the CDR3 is TGTGCCAGCAGTTTAAGAGACAGGGGGCATATAGATACGCAGTATTTT.

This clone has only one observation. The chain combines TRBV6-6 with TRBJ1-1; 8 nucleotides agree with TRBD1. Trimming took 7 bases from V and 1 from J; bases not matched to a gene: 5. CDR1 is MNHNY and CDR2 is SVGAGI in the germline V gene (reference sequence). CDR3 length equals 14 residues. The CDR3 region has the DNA TGTGCCAGCATCGAACAGGGGGAGAACACTGAAGCTTTCTTT. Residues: CASIEQGENTEAFF.

CDR3 in amino acids: CASTPSRGQSGETQYF. DNA of the CDR3: TGTGCCAGCACCCCCTCCCGGGGACAGTCAGGAGAGACCCAGTACTTC. This rearrangement joins TRBV11-2 to TRBJ2-5; 7 positions agree with TRBD1. J was trimmed by 4 bases and V by 7 bases; bases with no gene match: 15. Germline V gene sequence: CDR1 SGHAT, CDR2 FQNNGV. The CDR3 loop spans 16 amino acids.

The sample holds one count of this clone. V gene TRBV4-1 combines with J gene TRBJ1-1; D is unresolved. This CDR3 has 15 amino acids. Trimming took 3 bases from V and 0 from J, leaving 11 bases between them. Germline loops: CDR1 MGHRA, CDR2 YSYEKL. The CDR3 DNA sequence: TGCGCCAGCAGCCAGACACTGGGGTTGAACACTGAAGCTTTCTTT. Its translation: CASSQTLGLNTEAFF.

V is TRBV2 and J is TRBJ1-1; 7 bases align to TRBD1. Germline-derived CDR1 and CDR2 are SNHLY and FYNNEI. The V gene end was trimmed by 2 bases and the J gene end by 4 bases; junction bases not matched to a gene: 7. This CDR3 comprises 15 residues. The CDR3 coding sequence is TGTGCCAGCAGTGAATGGAGGGGGCAGGGCACTGAAGCTTTCTTT. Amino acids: CASSEWRGQGTEAFF.

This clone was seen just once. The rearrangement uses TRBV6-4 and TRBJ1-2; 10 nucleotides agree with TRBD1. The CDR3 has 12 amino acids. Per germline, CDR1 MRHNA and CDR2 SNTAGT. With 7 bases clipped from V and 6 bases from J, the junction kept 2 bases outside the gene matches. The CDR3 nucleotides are TGTGCCAGCACAGACAGGGGGCATGGCTACACCTTC. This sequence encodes CASTDRGHGYTF.

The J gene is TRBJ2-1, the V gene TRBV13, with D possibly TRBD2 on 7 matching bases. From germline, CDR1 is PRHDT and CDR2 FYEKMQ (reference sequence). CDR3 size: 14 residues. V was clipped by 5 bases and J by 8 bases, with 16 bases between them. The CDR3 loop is CASSVRGGVHEQFF. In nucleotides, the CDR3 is TGTGCCAGCAGCGTAAGGGGGGGTGTCCATGAGCAGTTCTTC.

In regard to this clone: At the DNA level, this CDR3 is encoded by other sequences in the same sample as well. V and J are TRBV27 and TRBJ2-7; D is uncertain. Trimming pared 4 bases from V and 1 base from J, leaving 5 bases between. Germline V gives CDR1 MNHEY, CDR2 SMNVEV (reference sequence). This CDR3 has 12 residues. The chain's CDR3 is CASSSGSYEQYF. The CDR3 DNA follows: TGTGCCAGCAGTTCAGGATCCTACGAGCAGTACTTC.

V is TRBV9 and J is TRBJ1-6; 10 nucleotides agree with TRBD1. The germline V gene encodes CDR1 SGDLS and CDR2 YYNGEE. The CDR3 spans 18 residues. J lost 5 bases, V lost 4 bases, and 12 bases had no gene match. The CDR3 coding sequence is TGTGCCAGCAGCCTAGACCGGGACAGGGGATCCAATAATTCACCCCTCCACTTT. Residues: CASSLDRDRGSNNSPLHF.